Listed below are T cell receptor beta chains from one sample, sequenced in a study of T cells in Graves' hyperthyroidism and ophthalmopathy. TCRdb analysed the multiplex PCR reads with MiXCR anew, one entry per CDR3 protein. The profile shows 550,000 to 700,000 distinct CDR3 sequences, more than 45% of them singletons. The sequencing sample was made of peripheral blood or thyroid tissue (not recorded which). The receptors were sampled from an adult woman with Graves' disease, either hyperthyroidism or ophthalmopathy (not recorded which). The CDR3 runs from the conserved cysteine through the conserved F or W. A D gene is named only where the DNA matches it firmly. A row's size may be missing; if present it is once, few, many or a size class.

abundance	v_gene	j_gene	d_gene	CDR3nt	CDR3aa
.	TRBV15	TRBJ1-2	.	TGTGCCACCAGCCCGAGAGGGGGAGGCTATGGCTACACCTTC	CATSPRGGGYGYTF
many	TRBV12-3/TRBV12-4	TRBJ1-5	.	TGTGCCAGCAGTTTAGCGCCCCTTCAGCCCCAGCATTTT	CASSLAPLQPQHF
many	TRBV20-1	TRBJ1-5	TRBD1	TGCAGTGCTGCCCCCGGACAGGGGGGAGGTCAGCCCCAGCATTTT	CSAAPGQGGGQPQHF
many	TRBV13	TRBJ2-7	.	TGTGCCAGCAGCTTAGCTTTCGGAACTGGCTACGAGCAGTACTTC	CASSLAFGTGYEQYF
many	TRBV5-1	TRBJ1-2	.	TGCGCCAGCAGTCCTTCCGGGACAACCTATGGCTACACCTTC	CASSPSGTTYGYTF
many	TRBV15	TRBJ2-7	.	TGTGCCACCAGCAGAGATCGACAGGGGGTCACTAGCGGCTCCTACGAGCAGTACTTC	CATSRDRQGVTSGSYEQYF
many	TRBV5-5	TRBJ2-5	TRBD2	TGTGCCAGCAGCTTGGCGAGCGGGAGTACAGAGACCCAGTACTTC	CASSLASGSTETQYF
once	TRBV24-1	TRBJ2-2	TRBD2	TGTGCCACCAGTGATACTAGCGGGAGTGAAACCGGGGAGCTGTTTTTT	CATSDTSGSETGELFF
.	TRBV7-2	TRBJ1-6	.	TGTGCCAGCAGCTTAGAGCAGGGTTGGAATTCACCCCTCCACTTT	CASSLEQGWNSPLHF
.	TRBV7-9	TRBJ1-1	.	TGTGCCAGCAGCTTAGGGTTAGGGCCTGAAGCTTTCTTT	CASSLGLGPEAFF
many	TRBV19	TRBJ1-1	.	TGTGCCAGTAGTACTGTACTCAGGGATAGGAACACTGAAGCTTTCTTT	CASSTVLRDRNTEAFF
.	TRBV7-2	TRBJ1-2	.	TGTGCCAGCAGCTTAGTTCAGTTGGGGGGAGGCTACACCTTC	CASSLVQLGGGYTF
.	TRBV10-2	TRBJ1-3	.	TGTGCCAGCAGTTATTCGTCCGGATTAAACTCTGGAAACACCATATATTTT	CASSYSSGLNSGNTIYF
.	TRBV5-1	TRBJ1-1	.	TGCGCCAGCAGTGACCCCGGGATGGGGAGAACTGAAGCTTTCTTT	CASSDPGMGRTEAFF
many	TRBV4-1	TRBJ2-2	.	TGCGCCAGCAGCCCTACCTCGGGAGATCAAACCGGGGAGCTGTTTTTT	CASSPTSGDQTGELFF
many	TRBV7-6	TRBJ2-5	.	TGTGCCAGCAGCTTAGGGGCTAGAAAAGAGACCCAGTACTTC	CASSLGARKETQYF
few	TRBV18	TRBJ2-7	.	TGTGCCAGCTCACCCGTGGACCAAGCCCACGAGCAGTACTTC	CASSPVDQAHEQYF
many	TRBV6-4	TRBJ1-1	.	TGTGCCAGCAGTGAGATGAGGGCAACGAACACTGAAGCTTTCTTT	CASSEMRATNTEAFF
many	TRBV20-1	TRBJ2-7	.	TGCAGTGCTAGAGGCGGAACTAGTGGGGTCGAGCAGTACTTC	CSARGGTSGVEQYF
many	TRBV12-3/TRBV12-4	TRBJ1-5	.	TGTGCCAGCAGTTGGACAAGTAATCAGCCCCAGCATTTT	CASSWTSNQPQHF
many	TRBV6-2/TRBV6-3	TRBJ2-5	TRBD2	TGTGCCACAAGAAGATGGCACAGGGGGACTAGCGGGGTCCAAGAGACCCAGTACTTC	CATRRWHRGTSGVQETQYF
.	TRBV9	TRBJ1-2	.	TGCGCCAGCAGCCAAGATGAGAATGGAGGCTACACCTTC	CASSQDENGGYTF
.	TRBV29-1	TRBJ2-7	.	TGCAGCAGCCAAGATCTCCAGGAGCAGTACTTC	CSSQDLQEQYF
many	TRBV11-1	TRBJ2-2	TRBD1	TGTGCCAGCAGTAACCGGGACAGGGGGACGATCGGGGAGCTGTTTTTT	CASSNRDRGTIGELFF
many	TRBV12-3/TRBV12-4	TRBJ1-2	TRBD1	TGTGCCAGCAGCGATAGGGACAGGTTGATATATGGCTACACCTTC	CASSDRDRLIYGYTF
many	TRBV19	TRBJ1-2	TRBD1	TGTGCCAGTAGTATAGATCCCTACAGGGGGCCTGGCTATGGCTACACCTTC	CASSIDPYRGPGYGYTF
many	TRBV5-1	TRBJ1-5	.	TGCGCCAGCAGCTTGGCCGGGTTGTTGAGCGCGCCCCAGCATTTT	CASSLAGLLSAPQHF
.	TRBV28	TRBJ1-5	.	TGTGCCAGCGAGGACAGAAACAATCAGCCCCAGCATTTT	CASEDRNNQPQHF
few	TRBV29-1	TRBJ2-2	.	TGCAGCGTTGCGAGCTACAGGGTTGGCGGGGAGCTGTTTTTT	CSVASYRVGGELFF
many	TRBV20-1	TRBJ1-2	.	TGCAGTACTCCATGGGGCAAAGACTACACCTTC	CSTPWGKDYTF
.	TRBV7-9	TRBJ2-7	.	TGTGCCAGCAGCTCATGGGACTCTTCATACGAGCAGTACTTC	CASSSWDSSYEQYF
.	TRBV19	TRBJ1-5	TRBD1	TGTGCCAGTAGTATGACAGGGGAAAGGGGAGGGCAGCCCCAGCATTTT	CASSMTGERGGQPQHF
.	TRBV7-9	TRBJ1-2	.	TGTGCCAGCAGCTGGACTGCAGGGGTGGGGCGCTACACCTTC	CASSWTAGVGRYTF
many	TRBV25-1	TRBJ1-2	.	TGTGCCAGCTCCTCATCGGGGCTGTATGGCTACACCTTC	CASSSSGLYGYTF
many	TRBV20-1	TRBJ1-5	TRBD1	TGCAGTGCTAGTACGGGACAGGACAATAGCAATCAGCCCCAGCATTTT	CSASTGQDNSNQPQHF
many	TRBV6-2/TRBV6-3	TRBJ2-5	.	TGTGCCAGCAGTCCGGTCGATGTAACCCAGTACTTC	CASSPVDVTQYF
few	TRBV12-3/TRBV12-4	TRBJ1-6	.	TGTGCCAGCAGTTTTCCCCTTTCCCCCCTCCACTTT	CASSFPLSPLHF
.	TRBV14	TRBJ2-7	TRBD1	TGTGCCAGCAGCCTAGGGACAGGGTTGTCCTACGAGCAGTACTTC	CASSLGTGLSYEQYF
.	TRBV7-3	TRBJ1-6	.	TGTGCCAGCAGCTTACGGGGCGGGAGTAATTCACCCCTCCACTTT	CASSLRGGSNSPLHF
many	TRBV7-9	TRBJ1-2	.	TGTGCCAGCAGCCCCCGAGGGCAGGAAGCTAACTATGGCTACACCTTC	CASSPRGQEANYGYTF
.	TRBV10-3	TRBJ1-2	.	TGTGCCATCAGTGAGTCTGGGCAGTACTATGGCTACACCTTC	CAISESGQYYGYTF
few	TRBV9	TRBJ1-4	TRBD1	TGTGCCAGCAGAGGGACAGCCGCAACTAATGAAAAACTGTTTTTT	CASRGTAATNEKLFF
.	TRBV28	TRBJ1-2	.	TGTGCCAGCAACCTAGCACCGACAGGACCGAACTATGGCTACACCTTC	CASNLAPTGPNYGYTF
many	TRBV20-1	TRBJ2-7	TRBD2	TGCAGTGCTGGTATAGCGGGAGGGCCTTACGAGCAGTACTTC	CSAGIAGGPYEQYF
many	TRBV6-5	TRBJ2-7	.	TGTGCCAGCAGCCTTTCCCAGGGTTACGAGCAGTACTTC	CASSLSQGYEQYF
many	TRBV24-1	TRBJ2-2	TRBD2	TGTGCCACCAGTGATCGGACTAGATGGAACACCGGGGAGCTGTTTTTT	CATSDRTRWNTGELFF
many	TRBV11-2	TRBJ2-6	TRBD1	TGTGCCAGCAGCTTAGGAAGAGGACAGGTCTCTGGGGCCAACGTCCTGACTTTC	CASSLGRGQVSGANVLTF
few	TRBV7-9	TRBJ1-1	.	TGTGCCAGCGGACCGAATATGGGGAGAACTTTCTTT	CASGPNMGRTFF
many	TRBV24-1	TRBJ2-7	TRBD1	TGTGCCACCAGTGTCTCCGGACAGGGGGATTCCTACGAGCAGTACTTC	CATSVSGQGDSYEQYF